These 27 T cell receptor beta chains share one sample of origin, sequenced in a study of T cell responses to AZD1222 COVID-19 vaccine. Some clones are missing from TCRdb's copy, which holds only in-frame ones; the method was immunoSEQ multiplex PCR. In the table there are approximately 100,000 clones, more than 75% of which are singletons. Sequencing was performed on peripheral blood, taken on day 0 of AZD1222 vaccination. Every receptor here comes from an adult in good health.

This chain uses TRBV10-3 with TRBJ2-7; possible D gene TRBD2, 6 bases. V was clipped by 10 bases and J by 6 bases, with 22 bases between them. Germline V CDR1 and CDR2: ENHRY, SYGVKD. This CDR3 has 14 amino acids. CDR3 DNA: TGTGCCACCCTTCTCGGGAGTAGCGAAGGCGAGCAGTACTTC. Its translation: CATLLGSSEGEQYF.

The CDR3 is CASSSLAEGGEQYF. Written as DNA, the CDR3 is TGTGCCAGCAGTTCACTAGCGGAAGGGGGGGAGCAGTACTTC. V is TRBV27 and J is TRBJ2-7, with 8 bases aligning to TRBD2. Germline assignment: CDR1 MNHEY and CDR2 SMNVEV (reference sequence). Trimming cost V 4 bases and J 7 bases; bases outside gene matches: 9. The CDR3 sequence is 14 residues long.

This clone came up once. The chain carries TRBV4-1 and TRBJ2-2, with TRBD2 matching 9 bases. The J segment lost 3 bases and the V segment lost 8 bases, leaving 13 bases of the junction unmatched. This CDR3 comprises 17 residues. Germline V gene lookup returns CDR1 MGHRA and CDR2 YSYEKL. CDR3 in amino acids: CASRQGIAGVYTGELFF. Written as DNA, the CDR3 is TGCGCCAGCCGACAGGGTATAGCGGGAGTGTACACCGGGGAGCTGTTTTTT.

The chain is built from TRBV7-9 and TRBJ1-2, with D unclear. Germline values: CDR1 SEHNR, CDR2 FQNEAQ (reference sequence). The CDR3 is 16 amino acids. The V gene lost 1 base and the J gene lost 5 bases, with 17 bases spanning the gap. CDR3 region: CASSLEFVPLAYGYTF. As DNA, the CDR3 is TGTGCCAGCAGCTTAGAGTTTGTCCCGCTAGCTTATGGCTACACCTTC.

The V call is TRBV11-3, the J call TRBJ2-7; D gene uncertain. CDR1 is SGHNT, CDR2 YENEEA, per germline. The CDR3 extends over 13 amino acids. Trimming cost V 1 base and J 6 bases, with 10 bases left between them. Here the CDR3 DNA reads TGTGCCAGCAGCTTAGGGGTGGACCGCGAGCAGTACTTC. Protein: CASSLGVDREQYF. Full variable domain (missing parts from reference TRBV11-3 and TRBJ2-7): EAGVVQSPRYKIIEKKQPVAFWCNPISGHNTLYWYLQNLGQGPELLIRYENEEAVDDSQLPKDRFSAERLKGVDSTLKIQPAELGDSAVYLCASSLGVDREQYFGPGTRLTVT.

The chain employs TRBV6-6 and TRBJ1-5; TRBD1 might be the D (5 bases). Looked up from germline, CDR1 is MNHNY and CDR2 is SVGAGI (reference sequence). This CDR3 is 16 amino acids long. Trimming cost V 4 bases and J 10 bases, with 23 bases left between them. CDR3 loop: CASSLEDPGLGIPQHF. CDR3 in DNA: TGTGCCAGCAGTTTAGAGGACCCGGGACTGGGCATACCCCAGCATTTT.

V usage is TRBV2 and J usage is TRBJ2-1; 10 bases fit TRBD2. The germline CDR1 and CDR2 sequences are SNHLY and FYNNEI. The V and J ends lost 9 bases and 9 bases, in that order; junction bases with no gene match: 8. The CDR3 length is 13 residues. CDR3 residues: CARTSGRAGEQFF. CDR3 DNA sequence: TGTGCCAGAACCAGCGGGAGGGCCGGTGAGCAGTTCTTC.

V gene TRBV30 combines with J gene TRBJ1-3, with D unresolved. Trimming cost V 8 bases and J 3 bases, with 8 bases left between them. Germline CDR1 reads GTSNPN; CDR2 reads SVGIG (reference sequence). This CDR3 is 11 amino acids long. Here the CDR3 DNA reads TGTGCCAGATCCGGTGGAAACACCATATATTTT. Protein sequence: CARSGGNTIYF.

The chain links TRBV19 to TRBJ2-3; D gene ambiguous. Germline lookup yields CDR1 LNHDA and CDR2 SQIVND (reference sequence). This CDR3 has 14 amino acids. With 1 base removed from V and 4 bases from J, the gap between germline ends came to 9 bases. The CDR3 sequence is CASSIVSTSDTQYF. The CDR3, as DNA: TGTGCCAGTAGTATAGTCTCGACTTCAGATACGCAGTATTTT.

The chain has TRBV29-1 and TRBJ2-5; 10 bases match TRBD1. The germline V gene has CDR1 SQVTM and CDR2 ANQGSEA. The CDR3 contains 17 residues. Trimming cost V 4 bases and J 4 bases; bases outside gene matches: 15. CDR3 bases: TGCAGCGTTGGGGTGAGGGGGACAGGGGAACTCGGAGAGACCCAGTACTTC. Amino acids: CSVGVRGTGELGETQYF.

The rearrangement joins TRBV4-1 to TRBJ2-3; D is undetermined. The CDR3 spans 12 residues. Per the germline V gene, CDR1 is MGHRA and CDR2 is YSYEKL. Deletions cut 3 bases from V and 2 bases from J, with 3 bases between. The DNA of the CDR3 is TGCGCCAGCAGCCACGACACAGATACGCAGTATTTT. This sequence encodes CASSHDTDTQYF.

The chain couples TRBV7-2 to TRBJ2-6; no clear D gene. The CDR3 is made up of 13 amino acids. V lost 7 bases, J lost 4 bases, and 8 bases lay in between. Germline-derived CDR1 and CDR2 are SGHTA and FQGNSA. In nucleotides, the CDR3 is TGTGCCAGCAAGTTCATGGGGGCCAACGTCCTGACTTTC. Protein: CASKFMGANVLTF.

The chain employs TRBV2 and TRBJ2-2, with D perhaps TRBD1 or TRBD2 (5 bases each). V was clipped by 6 bases and J by 3 bases, with 11 bases between them. CDR1 is SNHLY, CDR2 FYNNEI, per germline. This CDR3 comprises 14 residues. DNA for the CDR3: TGTGCCAGCAGGGGGACCTCGTACACCGGGGAGCTGTTTTTT. This codes for CASRGTSYTGELFF.

The chain has TRBV18 and TRBJ1-5; 7 bases are a match to TRBD1. Germline values: CDR1 KGHSH, CDR2 LQKENI. This CDR3 contains 13 residues. With 8 bases clipped from V and 8 bases from J, the junction kept 9 bases outside the gene matches. This chain's CDR3 is CASTGQAREPQHF. CDR3 nucleotides: TGTGCCAGCACCGGACAGGCGCGGGAGCCCCAGCATTTT.

This clone was seen many times. The chain combines TRBV27 with TRBJ2-2; D gene uncertain. The CDR3 runs 14 residues. Germline CDR1 MNHEY, CDR2 SMNVEV (reference sequence). The V end lost 2 bases, the J end lost 3 bases, and 7 bases lay between the germline ends. The CDR3 is CASSLDAYTGELFF. The CDR3 DNA sequence: TGTGCCAGCAGTTTAGACGCGTACACCGGGGAGCTGTTTTTT.

This clone was seen just once. This chain connects TRBV5-1 to TRBJ1-1; D is unresolved. CDR1 is SGHRS and CDR2 is YFSETQ in the germline V gene. V lost 4 bases, J lost 1 base, and 11 bases lay in between. There are 14 residues in the CDR3. The CDR3 sequence is CASSHLLGNTEAFF. In DNA form, the CDR3 reads TGCGCCAGCAGCCATCTACTAGGGAACACTGAAGCTTTCTTT.

The V call is TRBV6-1, the J call TRBJ2-7; 12 bases are a match to TRBD2. Losses at the gene ends were 2 bases for V and 5 bases for J; bases not matched to a gene: 7. The CDR3 runs 16 residues. Germline V gives CDR1 MNHNS, CDR2 SASEGT. The CDR3 bases are TGTGCCAGCAGTGAACCCAGACTAGCGGGAGCTGACGAGCAGTACTTC. Translated, it gives CASSEPRLAGADEQYF.

The chain uses TRBV11-3 and TRBJ1-6, with a tentative D call TRBD1 (5 bases). CDR3 length: 14 residues. Germline lookup yields CDR1 SGHNT and CDR2 YENEEA. V gave up 3 bases and J gave up 6 bases, with 9 bases separating them. Written as DNA, the CDR3 is TGTGCCAGCAGCTTTGACAGCGTTAATTCACCCCTCCACTTT. Protein: CASSFDSVNSPLHF.

J is TRBJ2-5 and V is TRBV5-1; possible D gene TRBD1, 5 bases. This CDR3 is 17 amino acids long. V was shortened by 0 bases and J by 5 bases, with 20 bases between the two germline ends. CDR1 and CDR2 from the germline V gene are SGHRS and YFSETQ. CDR3 nucleotide sequence: TGCGCCAGCAGCTTGGGGGGCAGTACACTGGGCTGGGAGACCCAGTACTTC. This translates into CASSLGGSTLGWETQYF.

The chain combines TRBV6-5 with TRBJ1-6; 7 bases match TRBD1. Losses at the gene ends were 2 bases for V and 7 bases for J; bases not matched to a gene: 5. This CDR3 is 15 amino acids long. CDR1 MNHEY and CDR2 SVGAGI come from the germline V gene. As DNA, the CDR3 is TGTGCCAGCAGTTACCGGGACAGCTGGAATTCACCCCTCCACTTT. Translated: CASSYRDSWNSPLHF.

The rearrangement joins TRBV6-5 to TRBJ1-4; maybe TRBD1 (6 bases). The ends were cut back, 6 bases at V and 8 bases at J, with 13 bases in the middle. Per germline, CDR1 MNHEY and CDR2 SVGAGI. The CDR3 loop spans 13 amino acids. CDR3 DNA sequence: TGTGCCAGCAGCCCAGGAGGGGGAGAAAAACTGTTTTTT. This gives the protein CASSPGGGEKLFF.

The chain employs TRBV15 and TRBJ1-4; D remains ambiguous. This CDR3 has 15 amino acids. Germline CDR1 is LNHNV and CDR2 is YYDKDF (reference sequence). The V end was cut by 1 base, the J end by 4 bases, with 10 bases between. The CDR3 DNA reads TGTGCCACCAGCAGAGTGGGCAGCCTTAATGAAAAACTGTTTTTT. Encoded protein: CATSRVGSLNEKLFF. Full variable domain (outside the CDR3, taken from reference TRBV15 and TRBJ1-4): DAMVIQNPRYQVTQFGKPVTLSCSQTLNHNVMYWYQQKSSQAPKLLFHYYDKDFNNEADTPDNFQSRRPNTSFCFLDIRSPGLGDTAMYLCATSRVGSLNEKLFFGSGTQLSVL.

The gene calls are TRBV7-9 and TRBJ2-3, with TRBD1 matching over 10 bases. CDR3 length equals 14 residues. V dropped 4 bases and J dropped 4; count of bases not matched to a gene: 2. Germline assignment: CDR1 SEHNR and CDR2 FQNEAQ (reference sequence). The CDR3 DNA is TGTGCCAGCAGCTGGGACAGGGGAGCAGATACGCAGTATTTT. Amino acid sequence: CASSWDRGADTQYF.

The rearrangement links TRBV5-8 to TRBJ1-6; D is perhaps TRBD1 (5 bases). V gave up 7 bases and J gave up 0 bases, with 20 bases separating them. The CDR3 covers 18 residues. CDR1 and CDR2 from the germline V gene are SGHTS and YDEGEE. CDR3 amino acids: CASGGGKQRSSYNSPLHF. CDR3 coding DNA: TGTGCCAGCGGCGGGGGGAAACAGAGGAGCTCCTATAATTCACCCCTCCACTTT.

This clone was seen only a few times. The chain combines TRBV29-1 with TRBJ1-2; the D is unclear. Between the trimmed V and J ends, which lost 4 bases and 4 bases, there was a span of 10 bases. The CDR3 is made up of 12 amino acids. In germline, CDR1 is SQVTM, CDR2 ANQGSEA. In nucleotides, the CDR3 is TGCAGCGTTGGGGAGAAGGGCTATGGCTACACCTTC. Translating gives CSVGEKGYGYTF.

The V gene is TRBV10-2, the J gene TRBJ2-7; D possibly matches TRBD1 or TRBD2 (5 bases each). In germline, CDR1 is WSHSY, CDR2 SAAADI. The CDR3 totals 13 residues. Trimming shortened V by 0 bases and J by 5 bases, and 8 bases separated the two germline ends. The CDR3 loop reads CASSESGGHEQYF. CDR3 DNA sequence: TGCGCCAGCAGTGAGTCTGGGGGACACGAGCAGTACTTC.

As DNA, the CDR3 is TGCGCCAGCATTTCAAGACAGGGGGGTAATGAAAAACTGTTTTTT. This gives the protein CASISRQGGNEKLFF. The rearrangement joins TRBV23-1 to TRBJ1-4, with 9 bases aligning to TRBD1. TRBV23-1 is given ORF status, its function remaining uncertain. This CDR3 spans 15 amino acids. Trimming removed 7 bases from V and 4 bases from J; junction bases left unmatched: 7.